This T cell receptor (beta chain) was recorded in a study of technical replicates of blood from a few donors. This CDR3 is 14 amino acids long. V gave up 5 bases and J gave up 4 bases; unmatched junction bases: 5. The V gene's germline CDR1 is SEHNR and CDR2 FQNEAQ (reference sequence). Repertoires were generated with immunoSEQ multiplex PCR, while TCRdb's copy carries only in-frame clones and drops some. This repertoire shows 45,000 to 55,000 clones, roughly 92% found once; its top ten account for over 0.2%. The clonotype was recovered from a human donor in good health. The chain has TRBV7-9 and TRBJ1-5, with TRBD1 matching over 7 bases. The material sequenced was T cells isolated from PBMCs. The CDR3 protein is CASSPRQGNQPQHF. The CDR3 DNA reads TGTGCCAGCAGCCCTCGACAGGGTAATCAGCCCCAGCATTTT.